This note documents a single TCR beta chain sequence. Its matching antigen is unknown. The CDR3 is 18 amino acids. The V and J ends lost 3 bases and 0 bases respectively, with 18 bases between them. Germline assignment: CDR1 MDHEN and CDR2 SYDVKM. Produced via immunoSEQ multiplex PCR; TCRdb's table is partial and in-frame only. The sample records about 3,400 clones, 80% to 85% being singletons. The data were obtained in a study of immune cell composition in non-small cell lung cancer. Study information: Tumours were mainly lung adenocarcinoma or squamous cell carcinoma.

General study points: Overall clonality, unlike maximal tumour-associated clone frequency, did not predict TIL reactivity. Tumour-associated clones >0.5% occurred in around 35% of adenocarcinomas, approximately 79% of squamous. No significant correlation existed between pack-years smoked and tumour clonality.

The normal lung sample lay at least 3 cm, and maximally far, from the tumour. The sequenced sample was non-adjacent lung tissue. This receptor was taken from a human donor with non-small cell lung cancer. The rearrangement uses TRBV28 and TRBJ1-3, with a tentative D call TRBD1 (5 bases). The CDR3 DNA follows: TGTGCCAGCAGTTTGGGGCCCTCAGCGGGGCGCTCTGGAAACACCATATATTTT. It is translated as CASSLGPSAGRSGNTIYF.